This TCR beta chain is drawn from a study of shared clonotypes between healthy human individuals. Splitting of each subset's genomic DNA was done evenly across several immunoSEQ plates. Template for every sorted-subset replicate PCR totaled approximately 0.2 ug DNA, 25,000 to 30,000 T cell genomes. Assay used: immunoSEQ multiplex PCR; TCRdb lists only in-frame clones, some missing. The table lists roughly 1,500,000 clones, roughly 98% of them singletons, with approximately 0.44% in the top ten. Subsets obtained from CD4+ cells comprised CD45RA+ naive and CD45RA-negative memory cells. The germline V and J ends were trimmed by 3 bases and 3 bases, with 13 bases remaining between them. Germline CDR1 reads LNHDA; CDR2 reads SQIVND (reference sequence). The CDR3 covers 15 residues.

The chain is built from TRBV19 and TRBJ2-3; maybe TRBD2 (5 bases). The receptor's source is a man in his thirties or forties in good health. The sample comprised naive CD4+ T cells sorted from blood. This sample's subset: CD45RA+ positively selected. CDR3 in DNA: TGTGCCAGTAGTATTTGGGAGTCTGGGACAGATACGCAGTATTTT. Protein product: CASSIWESGTDTQYF.